This TCR beta chain was recovered during a study of blood T cell repertoires in COVID-19. Study context: The samples span acute and convalescent COVID-19 from the United States, Italy and Spain. PBMCs, B-cell-depleted T cells, or T cells provided the cDNA or gDNA that made up the material.

Germline-derived CDR1 and CDR2 are SGHTA and FQGTGA. The CDR3 consists of 14 residues. V shed 3 bases and J shed 7 bases, with 13 bases lying between them. As processed by the authors: Estimation of nucleated cell counts was performed using reference gene primer amplification. Only in-frame clones appear in the TCRdb table, and some are missing; sequencing was by immunoSEQ multiplex PCR. From that table come the V and J calls and clone size; the DNA was used to work out D and trimming. This table holds approximately 70,000 clones, about 88% found once. The sample was peripheral blood. This TCR was recovered from a human donor in a cohort sampled during active COVID-19. J is TRBJ2-1 and V is TRBV7-3; a weak D match, TRBD1 (5 bases). CDR3 sequence reads: CASSLSRDGNEQFF. The CDR3 nucleotides are TGTGCCAGCAGCTTGAGCAGGGATGGGAATGAGCAGTTCTTC.